This TCR beta chain was sequenced during a study of cytomegalovirus exposure and HLA in healthy donors. Study-level information: Early released data had 80 million or so unique TCRs, all coming from HLA-typed donors. Regarding the study as a whole: Most TCRs appeared rarely, but some public TCRs recurred in many donors. Later analysis suggested links between common viral pathogens and several top significant clusters.

Regarding this clone: Its specificity is unknown.

13 Jbeta primers and 60 Vbeta primers were used for the PCR. Assay: immunoSEQ multiplex PCR; the TCRdb copy retains only in-frame clones and omits some. The top ten clones hold about 2% of a sample with about 170,000 clones, 70% to 80% of them seen once. The CDR3 is 16 residues long. V gave up 1 base and J gave up 0 bases, with 11 bases separating them. Germline CDR1 reads SGHDT; CDR2 reads YYEEEE. The chain uses TRBV5-6 and TRBJ1-5; possibly TRBD1 for D (6 bases). The sequence was collected from a woman aged 50 to 60 in good health and CMV-seronegative. Input material: PBMCs. The chain's CDR3 is CASSLLGATSNQPQHF. The CDR3 nucleotides read TGTGCCAGCAGCTTGCTGGGGGCGACTAGCAATCAGCCCCAGCATTTT. The entire variable domain, with the rest obtained from reference TRBV5-6 and TRBJ1-5, is as follows: DAGVTQSPTHLIKTRGQQVTLRCSPKSGHDTVSWYQQALGQGPQFIFQYYEEEERQRGNFPDRFSGHQFPNYSSELNVNALLLGDSALYLCASSLLGATSNQPQHFGDGTRLSIL.